The sequence of this T cell receptor beta chain was determined in a study of OX40 agonist ivuxolimab in advanced cancers. Broader study findings: Both CD4+ and CD8+ T cell populations in blood had undergone clonal expansion by week 6 at 0.1 to 3.0 mg/kg.

The CDR3 is 17 residues long. Trimming pared 1 base from V and 6 bases from J, leaving 18 bases between. Germline V gene data show CDR1 as SGHVS and CDR2 as FNYEAQ. Any history of autoimmune disease or systemic immunosuppression disqualified patients. Assay: immunoSEQ multiplex PCR; the TCRdb copy retains only in-frame clones and omits some. Of approximately 11,000 clones listed, 70% to 90% are singletons. Comment on this clone: Its antigen remains unidentified.

This receptor was taken from an adult with an advanced solid tumor such as melanoma, head and neck, liver or kidney cancer. This specimen consisted of CD4+ or CD8+ T cells sorted from blood, obtained in a trial of the OX40 agonist ivuxolimab. V gene TRBV7-6 combines with J gene TRBJ2-2; weak D call: TRBD2 (5 bases). The CDR3 DNA reads as TGTGCCAGCAGCTTAGAAGTTGGAGGCCCCCGCTCCGGGGAGCTGTTTTTT. Amino acid sequence: CASSLEVGGPRSGELFF.